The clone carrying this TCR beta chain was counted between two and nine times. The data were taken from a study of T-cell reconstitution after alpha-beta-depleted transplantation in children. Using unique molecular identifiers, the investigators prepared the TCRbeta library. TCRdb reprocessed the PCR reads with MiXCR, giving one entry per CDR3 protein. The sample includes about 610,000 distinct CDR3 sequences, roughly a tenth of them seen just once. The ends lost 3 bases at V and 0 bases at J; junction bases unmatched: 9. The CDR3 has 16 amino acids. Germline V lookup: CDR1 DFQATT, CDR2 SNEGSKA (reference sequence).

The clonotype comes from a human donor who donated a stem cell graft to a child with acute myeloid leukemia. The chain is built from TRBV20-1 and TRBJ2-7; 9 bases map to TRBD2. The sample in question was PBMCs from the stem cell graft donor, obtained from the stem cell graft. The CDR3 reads CSASPTLAGSSYEQYF. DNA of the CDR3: TGCAGTGCTAGCCCGACACTAGCGGGTAGCTCCTACGAGCAGTACTTC.